Listed below are T cell receptor beta chains from one sample, sequenced in a study of T cell repertoires in cytomegalovirus infection. In TCRdb, the reads were re-called with MiXCR into one record per CDR3 protein. The sample carries more than 150,000 distinct CDR3 sequences, over 15% recorded once. The sample consisted of CD8+ T cells from PBMCs. These receptors originate from a human donor in good health (CMV status not recorded). Some clones in this sample may be carry-over from other donors' samples. CDR3s include the opening cysteine and the closing phenylalanine or tryptophan. D genes are given only for firm matches. Clone sizes are given selectively: once, few, many, or a class where the clone is expanded.

>TRBV20-1|14|NA|TRBJ1-1|NA
CSARDLGLHTEAFF
TGCAGTGCTAGAGATTTGGGACTCCACACTGAAGCTTTCTTT
>TRBV7-3|22|few|TRBJ1-4|NA
CASSHRGEWGHPPLATNEKLFF
TGTGCCAGCAGCCATCGGGGGGAGTGGGGACACCCTCCCCTTGCAACTAATGAAAAACTGTTTTTT
>TRBV4-1|15|NA|TRBJ2-7|TRBD2
CASSQPTSGSDEQYF
TGCGCCAGCAGCCAACCAACTAGCGGGAGTGACGAGCAGTACTTC
>TRBV12-3/TRBV12-4|13|once|TRBJ2-1|NA
CASSRGPYNEQFF
TGTGCCAGCAGCCGTGGGCCCTACAATGAGCAGTTCTTC
>TRBV14|16|few|TRBJ2-7|NA
CASSQDWPHWIYEQYF
TGTGCCAGCAGCCAAGATTGGCCCCATTGGATCTACGAGCAGTACTTC
>TRBV7-6|14|few|TRBJ2-7|NA
CASSLGGASYEQYF
TGTGCCAGCAGCTTGGGGGGAGCGTCCTACGAGCAGTACTTC
>TRBV5-1|12|few|TRBJ2-7|NA
CASRSDSYEQYF
TGCGCCAGCAGGTCGGATTCCTACGAGCAGTACTTC
>TRBV29-1|13|NA|TRBJ1-3|NA
CSVEDLHGNTIYF
TGCAGCGTTGAAGATCTTCACGGAAACACCATATATTTT
>TRBV12-5|15|NA|TRBJ1-1|NA
CASGLRGLTNTEAFF
TGTGCTAGTGGTTTGCGGGGACTTACGAACACTGAAGCTTTCTTT
>TRBV20-1|13|few|TRBJ2-7|TRBD1
CSAKQGDRGEQYF
TGCAGTGCTAAACAGGGGGATCGGGGTGAGCAGTACTTC
>TRBV6-2/TRBV6-3|14|many|TRBJ2-7|TRBD1
CASSYGQGAYEQYF
TGTGCCAGCAGTTACGGACAGGGGGCATACGAGCAGTACTTC
>TRBV2|15|NA|TRBJ2-7|NA
CASSEGTLNSYEQYF
TGTGCCAGCAGTGAGGGGACGCTTAACTCCTACGAGCAGTACTTC
>TRBV20-1|14|NA|TRBJ2-2|TRBD2
CSAPSGTSPGELFF
TGCAGTGCTCCATCCGGGACTAGCCCCGGGGAGCTGTTTTTT
>TRBV7-6|16|few|TRBJ1-3|NA
CASSSQPGGSGNTIYF
TGTGCCAGCAGCAGCCAGCCGGGGGGCTCTGGAAACACCATATATTTT
>TRBV7-3|15|few|TRBJ2-7|TRBD1
CASSRGQGSSYEQYF
TGTGCCAGCAGCCGAGGACAGGGAAGCTCCTACGAGCAGTACTTC
>TRBV19|13|many|TRBJ2-1|NA
CASSMGMYNEQFF
TGTGCCAGTAGTATGGGAATGTACAATGAGCAGTTCTTC
>TRBV7-9|13|few|TRBJ1-1|NA
CASSLGPGDEAFF
TGTGCCAGCAGCCTAGGGCCAGGGGATGAAGCTTTCTTT
>TRBV27|15|few|TRBJ2-1|NA
CASSLWAGWGNEQFF
TGTGCCAGCAGTTTATGGGCGGGATGGGGGAATGAGCAGTTCTTC